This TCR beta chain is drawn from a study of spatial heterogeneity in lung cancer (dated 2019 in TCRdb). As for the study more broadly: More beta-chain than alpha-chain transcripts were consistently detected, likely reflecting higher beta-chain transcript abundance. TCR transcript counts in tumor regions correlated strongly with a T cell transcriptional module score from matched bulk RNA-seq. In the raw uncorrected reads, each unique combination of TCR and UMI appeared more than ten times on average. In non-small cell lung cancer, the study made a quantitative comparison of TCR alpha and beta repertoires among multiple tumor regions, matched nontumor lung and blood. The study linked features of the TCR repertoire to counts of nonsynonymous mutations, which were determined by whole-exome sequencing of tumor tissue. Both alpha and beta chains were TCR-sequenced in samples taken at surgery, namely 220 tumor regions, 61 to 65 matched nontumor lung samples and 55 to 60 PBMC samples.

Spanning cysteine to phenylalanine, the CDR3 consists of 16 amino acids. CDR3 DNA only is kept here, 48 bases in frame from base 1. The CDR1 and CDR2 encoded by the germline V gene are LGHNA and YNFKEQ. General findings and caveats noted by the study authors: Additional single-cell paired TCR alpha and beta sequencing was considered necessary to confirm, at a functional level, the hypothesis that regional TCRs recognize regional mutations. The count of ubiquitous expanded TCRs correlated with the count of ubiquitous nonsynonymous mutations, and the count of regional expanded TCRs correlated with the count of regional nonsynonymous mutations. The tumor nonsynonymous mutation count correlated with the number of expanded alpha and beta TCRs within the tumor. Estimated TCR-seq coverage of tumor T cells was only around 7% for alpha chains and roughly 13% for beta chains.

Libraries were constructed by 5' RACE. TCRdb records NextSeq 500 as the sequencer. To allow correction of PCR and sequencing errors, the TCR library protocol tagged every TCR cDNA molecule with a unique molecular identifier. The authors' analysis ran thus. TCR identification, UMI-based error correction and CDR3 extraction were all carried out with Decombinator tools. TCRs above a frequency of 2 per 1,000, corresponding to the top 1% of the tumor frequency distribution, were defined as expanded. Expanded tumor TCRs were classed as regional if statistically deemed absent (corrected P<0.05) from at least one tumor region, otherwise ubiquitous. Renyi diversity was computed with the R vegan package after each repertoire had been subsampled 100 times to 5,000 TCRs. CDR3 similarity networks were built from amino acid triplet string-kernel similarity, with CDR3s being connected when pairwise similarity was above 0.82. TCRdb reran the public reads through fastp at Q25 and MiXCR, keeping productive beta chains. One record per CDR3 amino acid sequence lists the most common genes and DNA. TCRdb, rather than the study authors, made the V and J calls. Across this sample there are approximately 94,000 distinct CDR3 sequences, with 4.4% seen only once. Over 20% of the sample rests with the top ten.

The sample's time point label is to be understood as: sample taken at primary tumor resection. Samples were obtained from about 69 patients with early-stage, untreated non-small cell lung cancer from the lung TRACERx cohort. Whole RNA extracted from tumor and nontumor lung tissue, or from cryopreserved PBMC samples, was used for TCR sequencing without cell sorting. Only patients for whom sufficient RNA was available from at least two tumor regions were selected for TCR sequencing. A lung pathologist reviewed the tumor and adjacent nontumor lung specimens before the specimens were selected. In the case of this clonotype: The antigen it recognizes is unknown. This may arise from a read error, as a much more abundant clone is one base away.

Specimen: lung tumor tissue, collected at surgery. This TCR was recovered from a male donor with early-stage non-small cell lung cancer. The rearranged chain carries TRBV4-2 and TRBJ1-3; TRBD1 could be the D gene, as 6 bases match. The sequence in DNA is TGTGTCAGCAGCTTCCGGGACACAGCACCTGGAAACACCATATATTTT. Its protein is CVSSFRDTAPGNTIYF.